The source of this T cell receptor (beta chain) is a study of cytomegalovirus exposure and HLA in healthy donors. 13 Jbeta primers and 60 Vbeta primers were used for the PCR. TCRdb's table, derived via immunoSEQ multiplex PCR, lists solely in-frame clones and lacks some. The profile covers 140,000 to 150,000 clones, with under 85% appearing a single time and approximately 6.9% taken by the ten largest. CDR3 length: 16 residues. Germline CDR1 is MNHNY and CDR2 is SVGAGI (reference sequence). J gave up 1 base and V 6 bases, and 10 bases lay outside the gene matches. The V call is TRBV6-6, the J call TRBJ1-1; 8 bases align to TRBD1. Sample: PBMCs. The TCR originated in a woman aged 40 to 55 in good health and CMV-seropositive. This CDR3 reads CASRQPRTGPNTEAFF. In DNA form, the CDR3 reads TGTGCCAGCAGGCAACCTAGGACAGGGCCGAACACTGAAGCTTTCTTT.